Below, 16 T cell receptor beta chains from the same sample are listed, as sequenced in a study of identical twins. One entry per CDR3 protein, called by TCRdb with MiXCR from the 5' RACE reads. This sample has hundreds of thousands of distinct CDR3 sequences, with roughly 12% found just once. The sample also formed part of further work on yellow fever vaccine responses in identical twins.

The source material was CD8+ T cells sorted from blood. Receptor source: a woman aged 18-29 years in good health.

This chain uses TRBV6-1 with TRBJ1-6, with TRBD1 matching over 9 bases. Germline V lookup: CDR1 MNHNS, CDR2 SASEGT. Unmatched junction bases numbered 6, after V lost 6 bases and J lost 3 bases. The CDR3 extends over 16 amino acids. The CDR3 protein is CASSRDRANYNSPLHF. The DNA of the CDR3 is TGTGCCAGCAGCCGGGACAGGGCGAACTATAATTCACCCCTCCACTTT.

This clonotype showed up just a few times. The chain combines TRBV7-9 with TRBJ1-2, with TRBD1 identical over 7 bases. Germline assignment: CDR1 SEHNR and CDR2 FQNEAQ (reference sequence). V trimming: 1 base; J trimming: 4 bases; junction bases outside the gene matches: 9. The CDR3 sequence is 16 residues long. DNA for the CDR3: TGTGCCAGCAGCTTAGTCGTGGCAGGGGGAGTCTATGGCTACACCTTC. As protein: CASSLVVAGGVYGYTF.

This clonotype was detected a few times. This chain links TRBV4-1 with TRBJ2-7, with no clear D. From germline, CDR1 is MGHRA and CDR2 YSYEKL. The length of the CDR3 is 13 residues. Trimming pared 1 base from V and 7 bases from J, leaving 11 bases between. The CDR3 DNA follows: TGCGCCAGCAGCCAAGCTGGCATCCCGGAGCAGTACTTC. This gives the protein CASSQAGIPEQYF.

The CDR3 is CASSLSRQGQETQYF. The CDR3 DNA is TGTGCCAGCAGCTTAAGTAGACAGGGCCAAGAGACCCAGTACTTC. The gene calls are TRBV7-8 and TRBJ2-5; TRBD1 aligns across 7 bases. The J segment lost 1 base and the V segment lost 2 bases, leaving 4 bases of the junction unmatched. Per the germline V gene, CDR1 is SGHVS and CDR2 is FQNEAQ. The CDR3 consists of 15 residues.

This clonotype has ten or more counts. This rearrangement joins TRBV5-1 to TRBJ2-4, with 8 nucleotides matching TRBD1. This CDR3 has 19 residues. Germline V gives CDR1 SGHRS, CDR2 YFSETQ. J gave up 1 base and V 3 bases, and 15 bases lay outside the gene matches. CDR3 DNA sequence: TGCGCCAGCAGCTCAAGTCCCGGGACAGGATTCGAGGCCAAAAACATTCAGTACTTC. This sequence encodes CASSSSPGTGFEAKNIQYF.

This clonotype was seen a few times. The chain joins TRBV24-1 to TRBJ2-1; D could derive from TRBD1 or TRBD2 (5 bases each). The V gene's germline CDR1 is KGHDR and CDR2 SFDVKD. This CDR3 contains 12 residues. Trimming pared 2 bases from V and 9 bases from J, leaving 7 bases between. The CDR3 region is CATSDWDGEQFF. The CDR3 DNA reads TGTGCCACCAGTGATTGGGACGGTGAGCAGTTCTTC.

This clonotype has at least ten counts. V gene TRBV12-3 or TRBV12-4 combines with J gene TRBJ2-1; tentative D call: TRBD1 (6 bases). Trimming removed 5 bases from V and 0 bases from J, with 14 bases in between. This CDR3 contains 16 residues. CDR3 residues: CASSRTAESSYNEQFF. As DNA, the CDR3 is TGTGCCAGCAGTCGGACAGCCGAGAGCTCCTACAATGAGCAGTTCTTC.

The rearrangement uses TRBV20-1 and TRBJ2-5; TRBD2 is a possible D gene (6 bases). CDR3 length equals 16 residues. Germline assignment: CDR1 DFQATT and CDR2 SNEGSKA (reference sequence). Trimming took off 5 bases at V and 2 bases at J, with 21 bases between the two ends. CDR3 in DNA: TGCAGTGCTTTGAGCGGGCACCGGGCAGGTCAAGAGACCCAGTACTTC. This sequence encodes CSALSGHRAGQETQYF.

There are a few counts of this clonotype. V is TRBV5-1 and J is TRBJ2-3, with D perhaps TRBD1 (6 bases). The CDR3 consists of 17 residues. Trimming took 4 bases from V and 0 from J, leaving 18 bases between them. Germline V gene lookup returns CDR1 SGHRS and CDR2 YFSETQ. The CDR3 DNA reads TGCGCCAGCAGCCCACGAAGTGGGGACATCAGCACAGATACGCAGTATTTT. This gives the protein CASSPRSGDISTDTQYF.

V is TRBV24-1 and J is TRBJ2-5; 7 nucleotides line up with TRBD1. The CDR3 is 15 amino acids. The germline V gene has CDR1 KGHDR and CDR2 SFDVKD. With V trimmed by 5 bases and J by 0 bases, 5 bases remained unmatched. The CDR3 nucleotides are TGTGCCACCAGTGCGTTAGGACAGGACCAAGAGACCCAGTACTTC. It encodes CATSALGQDQETQYF.

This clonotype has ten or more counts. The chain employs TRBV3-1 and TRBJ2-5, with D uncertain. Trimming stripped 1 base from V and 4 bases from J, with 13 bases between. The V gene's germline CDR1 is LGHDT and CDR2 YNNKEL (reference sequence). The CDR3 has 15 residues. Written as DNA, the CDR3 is TGTGCCAGCAGCCAAGGGTCTGGCGGCGGAGAGACCCAGTACTTC. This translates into CASSQGSGGGETQYF.

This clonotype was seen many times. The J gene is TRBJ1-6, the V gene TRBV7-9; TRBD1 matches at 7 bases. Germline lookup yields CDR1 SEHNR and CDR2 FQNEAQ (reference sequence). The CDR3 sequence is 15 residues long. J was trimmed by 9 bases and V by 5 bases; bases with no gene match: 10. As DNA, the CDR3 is TGTGCCAGCAGCACCCGGGACAGCAAAATTTCACCCCTCCACTTT. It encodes CASSTRDSKISPLHF.

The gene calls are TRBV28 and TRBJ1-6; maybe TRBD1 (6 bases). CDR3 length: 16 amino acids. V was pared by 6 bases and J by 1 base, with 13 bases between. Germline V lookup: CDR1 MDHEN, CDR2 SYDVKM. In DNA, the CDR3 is TGTGCCAGCAGGTTACAGGGTGAATCCTATAATTCACCCCTCCACTTT. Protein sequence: CASRLQGESYNSPLHF.

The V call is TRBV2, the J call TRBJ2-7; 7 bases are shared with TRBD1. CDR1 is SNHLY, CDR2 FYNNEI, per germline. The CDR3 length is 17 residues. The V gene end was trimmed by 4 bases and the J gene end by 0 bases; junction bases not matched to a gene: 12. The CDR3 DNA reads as TGTGCCAGCAGTGGGTACAGCCCGACAGGGAGCTCCTACGAGCAGTACTTC. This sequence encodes CASSGYSPTGSSYEQYF.

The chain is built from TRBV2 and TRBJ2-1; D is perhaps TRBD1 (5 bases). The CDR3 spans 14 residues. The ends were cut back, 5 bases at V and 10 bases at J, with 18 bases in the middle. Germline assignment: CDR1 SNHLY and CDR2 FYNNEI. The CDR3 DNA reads TGTGCCAGCAGTACGACATCTCAGGGCTGGGAGCAGTTCTTC. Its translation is CASSTTSQGWEQFF.

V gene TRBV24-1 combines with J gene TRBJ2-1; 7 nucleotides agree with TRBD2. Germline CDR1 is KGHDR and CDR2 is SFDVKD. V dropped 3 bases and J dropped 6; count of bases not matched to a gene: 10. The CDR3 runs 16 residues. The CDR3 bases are TGTGCCACCAGTGATGGGAGGGTCTCTCGGTTCAATGAGCAGTTCTTC. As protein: CATSDGRVSRFNEQFF.